This T cell receptor beta chain was sequenced in a study of cytomegalovirus exposure and HLA in healthy donors (dated by TCRdb to the late 2010s). Some background on the complete study: According to an earlier analysis of a few hundred of the donors, 150 million to 200 million T cells yielded 90 million to 140 million unique TCR beta sequences and 276 Gb of sequence data. About 320 gigabases of sequencing data and approximately 85 million unique TCR sequences were included in an early release covering about 620 HLA-typed donors. In a later genetic analysis, genome-wide SNP genotypes for about three fifths of the 666 donors were used, and that subset was treated as a discovery cohort. Donor age, sex, ethnicity and CMV serostatus were collected together with the repertoire data. Among around 400 genotyped donors of the cohort, an average of about 240,000 unique TCR beta nucleotide sequences were sequenced per donor, about a sixth of them non-productive. A separate validation cohort of 100 to 150 different subjects was used in addition to the roughly 700-subject first cohort. To predict cytomegalovirus infection status, the study brought together high-throughput TCR immunosequencing, statistical association of individual TCRs with disease status, and machine learning. A later analysis re-examined previously published TCR beta repertoires from over 500 donors and added high-resolution HLA genotyping to investigate patterns of TCR occurrence. The aim of the study was to test whether cataloging public T cell receptors could identify signatures of past pathogen exposure. To decide whether each TCR beta V gene segment behaved as functional or pseudogenic, an earlier analysis of fewer than 750 of the donors relied on high-throughput TCR beta sequencing. HLA typing covered class I and class II loci at four-digit resolution. Roughly 5 DR-DQ haplotypes were handled as single units for association and clustering because linkage in the cohort was strong. Rather than drawing on any new phenotypic data, the later analysis identified candidate immune exposures from TCR beta sequences and the way those sequences occurred across donors. All discovery cohort repertoires had been generated using a single sequencing platform. Of the roughly 410 genotyped donors, 65% to 90% were placed in the genetic ancestry cluster associated with self-reported Caucasian donors. The number of donors typed differed by locus, with roughly 620-630 for A, B, C, DRB1 and DQB1, more than 500 for DQA1, over 600 for DPA1, and roughly 450 for DPB1. The study profiled the T cell repertoires of more than 500 subjects by immunosequencing and related them to cytomegalovirus serostatus.

In total, roughly 710 healthy bone marrow donors made up the cohort. At the time of sampling, all cohort members were nominally healthy, though unrecorded immune exposures were likely present. The donor was CMV seronegative and belonged to the group of over 350 seronegative cohort members. Each donor provided a peripheral blood sample, and peripheral blood mononuclear cells were used for TCR beta sequencing. The Qiagen DNeasy Blood Extraction Kit was used to extract genomic DNA from the blood cell samples. Library method: the immunoSEQ multiplex PCR assay. A mixture of 60 forward primers for TCR Vbeta segments and 13 reverse primers for TCR Jbeta segments was used in the multiplex PCR. The CDR3 region of rearranged TCR beta genes was amplified from genomic DNA with a multiplex PCR assay. On the Illumina HiSeq System, the amplified TCR beta libraries were sequenced as 87-base-pair reads. For the original study's pipeline: Across the roughly 700 repertoires, a later analysis counted 80 million or so unique TCR beta chains, some 11 million of which were shared by at least two donors. Raw reads were error-corrected and collapsed into unique sequences by a nearest-neighbor algorithm in which closely related sequences were merged to remove PCR and sequencing errors. CDR3 sequences were aligned to IMGT reference sequences to assign V, D and J gene segments. For a sequence to be retained, a match of at least six nucleotides to both a V gene segment and a J gene segment was required. A rearrangement counted as productive if the CDR3 had no stop codons and remained in frame with V and J, and every other rearrangement counted as non-productive. Following IMGT convention, CDR3 was defined as the stretch from the second conserved V-encoded cysteine up to the conserved J-encoded phenylalanine. Sequences without an unambiguous match to a single V gene segment were excluded from the earlier analysis of 450 to 650 of the donors. An earlier analysis of a few hundred of the donors classified V segments as functional when productive rearrangements were above 56.7% and as segregating when the standard deviation between donors was above 5%. A statistical classification framework was built for diagnosing cytomegalovirus status from the catalog of TCR beta chain sequences. In a later analysis, TCR nucleotide sequences were compared against IMGT/GENE-DB human TR gene sequences so that V and J genes could be assigned. Using the TCRdist pipeline, a later analysis assigned CDR3 sequences along with most-parsimonious VDJ recombination scenarios. In a later analysis, each TCR beta chain was defined by its CDR3 amino acid sequence together with its V-gene family, and reads lacking a unique V-gene family were excluded. As a way to deal with suspected cross-contamination and a sequencing artifact, a later analysis dropped hundreds of nucleotide sequences that were highly shared and had low generation probability. A later analysis calculated a clonal expansion index for each public chain from normalized within-repertoire ranks of inferred template counts. A later analysis computed generation probabilities with a VDJ recombination model fitted to out-of-frame rearrangements, and checked the results against IGoR. A later analysis scored TCR-TCR, TCR-HLA and TCR-CMV co-occurrence with hypergeometric tests, applying a repertoire-size bias correction to TCR pairs. In a later analysis, false discovery rates were estimated by permuting HLA or CMV assignments 20 times. In a later analysis, co-occurring TCRs were grouped with DBSCAN, and TCRdist sequence similarity was added when clustering was performed within HLA-allele-positive subsets. For co-occurrence clustering, repertoires with fewer than 30,000 or more than 120,000 public chains were excluded, along with roughly 5 repertoires with anomalous nucleotide sharing. Sourced from immuneACCESS, this table was stored by TCRdb with only in-frame sequences that have V and J called. A share of the clones is absent; for the studies checked, an unresolved V gene accounts for under half, and the remainder has no known explanation. The V and J calls and clone size were taken over from that table, and D and trimming were inferred from the DNA. The sample table contains tens of thousands of clones; only one count was recorded for approximately 80% of them. Approximately 3% of the sample goes to the ten largest clones.

Overall results and qualifications from the work: According to a later analysis, most CMV-associated TCR beta chains appeared to be HLA-restricted, and the HLA associations seemed to be driven largely by CMV exposure. A total of around 150 TCR beta chains were listed by the study as associated with cytomegalovirus. It was suggested by the authors that the approach could potentially be generalized to other disease states and immunological phenotypes. A later analysis found that HLA-associated TCR beta chains were more clonally expanded and had lower generation probabilities than equally common non-associated chains. Immune exposure information for the cohort was limited to CMV serostatus. In both the original and validation cohorts, the classifier was reported to diagnose cytomegalovirus status with high specificity and sensitivity. A cluster of highly shared sequence variants was judged likely to represent a technical artifact of the sequencing pipeline. In a later analysis, 16,951 TCR beta sequences were associated with specific HLA alleles at a false discovery rate of 0.05. An association between a missense DCLRE1C variant and V-gene and J-gene trimming of TCR beta chains was found in a later genetic analysis and replicated in an independent cohort. HLA typing was unavailable for some donors at each locus, so association tests used only the typed subset. A further reported finding was that TCR beta sequences accurately predicted the HLA-A and HLA-B alleles for most subjects in the first cohort. In a later analysis, the rate of TCR association differed among HLA loci, with DRB1 alleles having the most associated TCRs and HLA-C alleles having the fewest. When HLA alleles, especially DR and DQ, strongly co-occurred, attributing TCR associations to individual alleles was difficult. Correlated functional status among segregating V segments might reflect linkage disequilibrium, but an unknown experimental factor could not be ruled out. Several of the top co-occurrence clusters appeared to be linked to parvovirus B19, influenza, CMV and Epstein-Barr virus, according to a later analysis. In vitro tests confirmed that a few of the cytomegalovirus-associated TCR beta chains recognize cytomegalovirus antigens. Most TCR sequences were observed very rarely across donors, whereas some public TCRs were present in many individuals. Presence/absence analyses assumed roughly uniform sequencing depth across donors, an assumption that may not hold. This cohort had only TCR beta chains sequenced, and the lack of alpha or paired-chain data limited which features could be detected. In an earlier analysis of 587 of the donors, most TCR beta V segments appeared in productive rearrangements about 87% or about 30% of the time, broadly matching IMGT annotations. A later genetic analysis reported fewer N-insertions in productive TCRs among donors in an Asian-associated ancestry cluster than the 666-donor mean. About 15 rarely observed V segments, including chromosome 9 orphons, were excluded from the earlier analysis of almost 600 of the donors because counts were too low.

In regard to this clone: Its antigen target is currently unknown. No base quality information exists; no much larger clone differs at one position.

The clonotype originates from a man aged 25-45 years in good health and CMV-seronegative. The sequenced material came from PBMCs.

The CDR3 reads CASSIQGPGAGYTF. The DNA sequence is given as TGTGCCAGCAGCATCCAGGGCCCGGGAGCGGGCTACACCTTC. In this chain, TRBV28 is recombined with TRBJ1-2; matching of 5 bases hints at TRBD1 as the D gene. From the cysteine up to the phenylalanine, the CDR3 has a length of 14 residues. The retained sequence is limited to the CDR3, 42 bases, with the frame set at the first base. For CDR1 and CDR2, the germline V gene lists MDHEN and SYDVKM. At the junction V is shortened by 6 bases and J by 8 bases, with 19 bases in between.